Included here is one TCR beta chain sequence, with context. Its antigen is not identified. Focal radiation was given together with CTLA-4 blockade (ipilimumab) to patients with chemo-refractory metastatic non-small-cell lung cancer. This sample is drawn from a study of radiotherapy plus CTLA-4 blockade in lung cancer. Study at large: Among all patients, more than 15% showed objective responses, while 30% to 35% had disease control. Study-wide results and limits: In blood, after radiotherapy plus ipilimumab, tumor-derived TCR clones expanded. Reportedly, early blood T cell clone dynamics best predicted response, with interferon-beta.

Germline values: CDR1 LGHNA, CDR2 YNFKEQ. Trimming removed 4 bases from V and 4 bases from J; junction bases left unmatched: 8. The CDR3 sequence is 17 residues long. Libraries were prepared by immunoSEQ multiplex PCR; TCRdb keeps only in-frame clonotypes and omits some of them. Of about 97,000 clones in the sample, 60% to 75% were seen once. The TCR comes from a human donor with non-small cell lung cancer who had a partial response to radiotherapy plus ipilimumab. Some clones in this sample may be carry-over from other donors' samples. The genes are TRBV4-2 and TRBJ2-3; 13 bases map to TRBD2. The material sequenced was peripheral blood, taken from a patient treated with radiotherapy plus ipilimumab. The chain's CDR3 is CASSLTSGGFFADTQYF. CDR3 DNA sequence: TGTGCCAGCAGCCTGACTAGCGGGGGGTTTTTTGCAGATACGCAGTATTTT.